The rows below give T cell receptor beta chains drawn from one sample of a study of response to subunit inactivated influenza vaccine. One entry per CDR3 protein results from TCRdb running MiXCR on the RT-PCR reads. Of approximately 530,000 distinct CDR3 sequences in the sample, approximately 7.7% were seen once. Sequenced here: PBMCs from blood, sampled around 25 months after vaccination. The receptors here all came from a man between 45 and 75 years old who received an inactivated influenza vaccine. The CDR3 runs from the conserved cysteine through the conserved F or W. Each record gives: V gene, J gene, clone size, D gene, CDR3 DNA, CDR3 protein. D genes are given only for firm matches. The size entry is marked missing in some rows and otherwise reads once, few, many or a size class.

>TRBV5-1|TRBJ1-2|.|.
TGCGCCAGCAGCCGGTTCGGGGTTGACTATGGCTACACCTTC
CASSRFGVDYGYTF
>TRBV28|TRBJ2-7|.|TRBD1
TGTGCCAGCAGCCCTGTGGGACAGGCAACTTACGAGCAGTACTTC
CASSPVGQATYEQYF
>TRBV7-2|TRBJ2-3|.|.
TGTGCCAGCAGCTTAGTGAGCGGGTCGCAGTATTTT
CASSLVSGSQYF
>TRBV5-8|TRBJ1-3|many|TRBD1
TGTGCCAGCAGCTTAGGGACAGTCTCTGGAAACACCATATATTTT
CASSLGTVSGNTIYF
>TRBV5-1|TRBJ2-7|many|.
TGCGCCAGCAGCCGGCCGAAAGGAGATCTGACAGGATCCTACGAGCAGTACTTC
CASSRPKGDLTGSYEQYF
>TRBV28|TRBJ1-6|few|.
TGTGCCAGCAGACAGGAACCTAATTCACCCCTCCACTTT
CASRQEPNSPLHF
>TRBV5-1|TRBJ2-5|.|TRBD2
TGCGCCAGCAGCCCGACCATTCGGGGAGGGCTTGAGACCCAGTACTTC
CASSPTIRGGLETQYF
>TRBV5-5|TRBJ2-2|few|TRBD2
TGTGCCAGCAGCCTAGGACTAGCGCTGAACACCGGGGAGCTGTTTTTT
CASSLGLALNTGELFF
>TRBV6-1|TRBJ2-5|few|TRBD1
TGTGCCAGCAGGCCGACAGGGGAGTCTGGCGCCCAGTACTTC
CASRPTGESGAQYF
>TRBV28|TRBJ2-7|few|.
TGTGCCAGCCGGACCCTTGACGAGCAGTACTTC
CASRTLDEQYF
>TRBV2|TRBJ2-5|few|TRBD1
TGTGCCAGCAGACTCGGACAGGGTGAGACCCAGTACTTC
CASRLGQGETQYF
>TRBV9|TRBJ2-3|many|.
TGTGCCAGCAGCGTAGAAGCAGATACGCAGTATTTT
CASSVEADTQYF
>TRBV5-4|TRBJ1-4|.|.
TGTGCCAGCAGCTTGTCAGGAGATGAAAAACTGTTTTTT
CASSLSGDEKLFF
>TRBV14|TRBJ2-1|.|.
TGTGCCAGCAGCCAGACCAGATCCTACAATGAGCAGTTCTTC
CASSQTRSYNEQFF
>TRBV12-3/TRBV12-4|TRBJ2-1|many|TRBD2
TGTGCCAGCACTTTAGTGGGACTAGCGTTTGAGCAGTTCTTC
CASTLVGLAFEQFF
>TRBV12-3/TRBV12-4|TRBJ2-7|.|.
TGTGCCAGCAGTTTGAGGGACTTCTACGAGCAGTACTTC
CASSLRDFYEQYF
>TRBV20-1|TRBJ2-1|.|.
TGCAGTGCCGTTCAGGGGGCGGGAGTTGATGAGCAGTTCTTC
CSAVQGAGVDEQFF
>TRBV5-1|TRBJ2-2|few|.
TGCGCCAGCAGCTCCACCTCGGGACTCCTGAACACCGGGGAGCTGTTTTTT
CASSSTSGLLNTGELFF
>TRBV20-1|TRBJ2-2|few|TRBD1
TGCAGTGCTAGAGGACAGGGAAAGAACACCGGGGAGCTGTTTTTT
CSARGQGKNTGELFF
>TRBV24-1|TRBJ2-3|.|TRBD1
TGTGCCACCTCCCCGGGACAGGGGAACACAGATACGCAGTATTTT
CATSPGQGNTDTQYF
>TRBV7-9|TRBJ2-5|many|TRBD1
TGTGCCAGCAGCTTAAGGACAGGGGTAGAAGAGACCCAGTACTTC
CASSLRTGVEETQYF
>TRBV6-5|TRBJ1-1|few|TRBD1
TGTGCCAGCAGTTACCCACAGGGACAGGGCGGCACTGAAGCTTTCTTT
CASSYPQGQGGTEAFF
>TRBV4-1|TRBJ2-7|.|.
TGCGCCAGCAGCCAGCCGGGACAAACTAAAGAGCAGTACTTC
CASSQPGQTKEQYF
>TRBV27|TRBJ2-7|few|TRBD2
TGTGCCAGCAGTTTATCACGACTAGCAAACTACGAGCAGTACTTC
CASSLSRLANYEQYF
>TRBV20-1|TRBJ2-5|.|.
TGCAGTGCCCCCCGGGGGGCAGAACCGTACCAAGAGACCCAGTACTTC
CSAPRGAEPYQETQYF
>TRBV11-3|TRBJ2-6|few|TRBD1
TGTGCCAGCAGTCTCGGACAGGGCTTCTCTGGGGCCAACGTCCTGACTTTC
CASSLGQGFSGANVLTF
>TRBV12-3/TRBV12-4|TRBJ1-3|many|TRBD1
TGTGCCAGCAGTAGTACAGGGGGCAGAAACACCATATATTTT
CASSSTGGRNTIYF
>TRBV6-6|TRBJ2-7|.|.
TGTGCCAGCAGTTACACCGGCCCTAGGGAGCAGTACTTC
CASSYTGPREQYF
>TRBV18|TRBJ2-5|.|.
TGTGCCAGCTCACCACTGAACGGGGTACAAGAGACCCAGTACTTC
CASSPLNGVQETQYF